The present TCR beta chain was sequenced within a study of post-analysis software for immune sequencing data. This clonotype occurred a few times. The antigen remains undetermined. Study-wide points: Four or five TRBV segments occurring more often in patients than controls included TRBV5-6, TRBV5-1 and TRBV20-1. Normalized Chao1 diversity was significantly lower in multiple sclerosis patients than in controls.

Trimming left V 3 bases short and J 5 bases short, with 8 bases between. Per the germline V gene, CDR1 is MDHEN and CDR2 is SYDVKM. The CDR3 spans 13 residues. Unique molecular identifiers tagged the TCR beta cDNA libraries. TCRdb used MiXCR to reprocess the PCR reads, holding one entry per CDR3 protein. The data show about 160,000 distinct CDR3 sequences, around 36% seen once. Sequenced material: blood, taken after autologous hematopoietic stem cell transplantation. The TCR sequence derives from a girl aged 10-17 years with multiple sclerosis. This rearrangement joins TRBV28 to TRBJ2-4; D remains unclear. The CDR3 DNA sequence: TGTGCCAGCAGTTTCGAGTTAGAAAACATTCAGTACTTC. Translation: CASSFELENIQYF.